This T cell receptor beta chain originates from a study of response to subunit inactivated influenza vaccine. General observations from the study: Researchers suggested that each seasonal influenza vaccination recruits few new T cells.

CDR3 size: 13 residues. The V gene's germline CDR1 is SGDLS and CDR2 YYNGEE. V gave up 3 bases and J gave up 0 bases, with 7 bases separating them. As concerns this clonotype: The antigen is undetermined.

TCRdb reprocessed the RT-PCR reads with MiXCR, giving one entry per CDR3 protein. This sample yields a few hundred thousand distinct CDR3 sequences, of which roughly 15% are seen a single time; around 10% belongs to the top ten. The chain carries TRBV9 and TRBJ2-7; D perhaps matches TRBD2 (5 bases). The sequence came from a middle-aged man who received an inactivated influenza vaccine. The source material was PBMCs from blood, sampled less than 13 days after vaccination. The CDR3 sequence: CASSDGISYEQYF. The CDR3 DNA reads TGTGCCAGCAGCGACGGGATCTCCTACGAGCAGTACTTC.